One and the same sample provided the 29 T cell receptor beta chains below, sequenced in a study of T cells in Graves' hyperthyroidism and ophthalmopathy. Amplified TCR beta CDR3 regions derived from RNA transcripts. A set of HTBI primers served as the primers for a first-round RT-PCR of the TCR CDR3. TCRdb reprocessed the multiplex PCR reads with MiXCR, giving one entry per CDR3 protein. This table holds tens of thousands of distinct CDR3 sequences, roughly half found once. Sequences were obtained from blood. The source of these receptors is a woman aged 60 to 75 with Graves' ophthalmopathy.

This clonotype was counted at least ten times. The chain uses TRBV5-6 and TRBJ2-3; tentative D call: TRBD2 (5 bases). CDR1 is SGHDT, CDR2 YYEEEE, per germline. CDR3 length: 15 residues. V lost 2 bases and J lost 3, with 13 bases in between. CDR3 loop: CASSLNGDVTDTQYF. The DNA of the CDR3 is TGTGCCAGCAGCTTAAACGGGGATGTGACAGATACGCAGTATTTT.

For this clonotype: The junction differs from germline at one of its ends, possibly a read error. The chain combines TRBV5-4 with TRBJ1-1; 7 nucleotides align to TRBD1. This CDR3 spans 18 amino acids. Per the germline V gene, CDR1 is SGHNT and CDR2 is YYREEE (reference sequence). The DNA for the CDR3 is TGTGCCAGCAGCTTGACAGTGTGGGGGGACACAGGGGCCACTGAAGCTCTCTTT. Encoded protein: CASSLTVWGDTGATEALF.

This clonotype occurred many times. This sequence joins TRBV6-1 and TRBJ2-7; 8 nucleotides agree with TRBD1. CDR1 and CDR2 from the germline V gene are MNHNS and SASEGT. V was pared by 0 bases and J by 5 bases, with 3 bases of the junction left unmatched. CDR3 size: 14 residues. The CDR3 is CASSEAGTGNEQYF. CDR3 sequence (DNA): TGTGCCAGCAGTGAAGCGGGGACAGGCAACGAGCAGTACTTC.

The CDR3 loop reads CASSLGREGYNEQYF. The CDR3 DNA reads as TGTGCCAGCAGCCTGGGGAGGGAGGGGTACAATGAGCAGTATTTT. The J gene is TRBJ2-3, the V gene TRBV7-3; 7 nucleotides align to TRBD2. Germline CDR1 SGHTA, CDR2 FQGTGA. With 5 bases clipped from V and 11 bases from J, the junction kept 16 bases outside the gene matches. This CDR3 is built from 15 residues.

This clonotype was recorded many times. This chain joins TRBV6-1 and TRBJ1-1; 9 bases match TRBD1. V was pared by 5 bases and J by 5 bases, with 6 bases of the junction left unmatched. The CDR3 is 14 residues long. Per germline, CDR1 MNHNS and CDR2 SASEGT. The DNA for the CDR3 is TGTGCCAGCAGTAGGGACAGGGTAGATACTGAAGCTTTCTTT. Protein sequence: CASSRDRVDTEAFF.

The V gene is TRBV9, the J gene TRBJ2-7, with 7 nucleotides matching TRBD1. Germline V CDR1 and CDR2: SGDLS, YYNGEE. V shed 0 bases, J shed 7 bases, and the junction held 7 bases outside the gene matches. CDR3 length equals 14 residues. The CDR3 DNA reads as TGTGCCAGCAGCGTAGGGCAGGGGGTGCGGGAGCAGTACTTC. Translating gives CASSVGQGVREQYF. Complete variable domain (other parts from reference TRBV9 and TRBJ2-7): DSGVTQTPKHLITATGQRVTLRCSPRSGDLSVYWYQQSLDQGLQFLIQYYNGEERAKGNILERFSAQQFPDLHSELNLSSLELGDSALYFCASSVGQGVREQYFGPGTRLTVT.

The rearrangement joins TRBV24-1 to TRBJ2-2; 11 bases fit TRBD2. The trim removed 5 bases at V and 7 bases at J, leaving 11 bases unmatched. CDR1 and CDR2 from the germline V gene are KGHDR and SFDVKD. The CDR3 length is 17 residues. CDR3 nucleotide sequence: TGTGCCACCAGTGCCCAGACTAGCGGGACGCGAGGCGGGGAGCTGTTTTTT. Its protein product is CATSAQTSGTRGGELFF.

This clonotype was counted ten times or more. J is TRBJ2-2 and V is TRBV11-2; D unclear. The V and J ends lost 0 bases and 6 bases respectively, with 8 bases between them. The germline gives CDR1 SGHAT, CDR2 FQNNGV. The CDR3 runs to 14 residues. DNA of the CDR3: TGTGCCAGCAGCTTAGAGGTTCCGTCCGGGGAGCTGTTTTTT. Translated, it gives CASSLEVPSGELFF. Filled out from reference TRBV11-2 and TRBJ2-2, the complete variable domain reads EAGVAQSPRYKIIEKRQSVAFWCNPISGHATLYWYQQILGQGPKLLIQFQNNGVVDDSQLPKDRFSAERLKGVDSTLKIQPAKLEDSAVYLCASSLEVPSGELFFGEGSRLTVL.

This clonotype was seen repeatedly, ten times or more. One base away lies a much larger clone, so this may be a sequencing read error. This chain links TRBV6-5 with TRBJ2-7; 7 bases align to TRBD1. The germline V gene encodes CDR1 MNHEY and CDR2 SVGAGI. The CDR3 runs to 13 residues. Written as DNA, the CDR3 is TGTGCCGGCAGGCGACGACAGGGCAACGAGCAGTACTTC. Its translation is CAGRRRQGNEQYF.

This clonotype was detected ten times or more. The rearrangement links TRBV7-9 to TRBJ2-7, with a tentative D call TRBD1 (6 bases). CDR1 and CDR2 from the germline V gene are SEHNR and FQNEAQ (reference sequence). The CDR3 loop spans 14 amino acids. The germline V and J ends were trimmed by 1 base and 8 bases, with 15 bases remaining between them. CDR3 nucleotide sequence: TGTGCCAGCAGCTTAGGGACAGATTATAGCAAGCAGTACTTC. This codes for CASSLGTDYSKQYF.

This clonotype was seen at least ten times. This CDR3 is CASSFGASNQPQHF. The CDR3 bases are TGTGCCAGCAGCTTCGGGGCAAGCAATCAGCCCCAGCATTTT. V gene TRBV7-9 combines with J gene TRBJ1-5; D perhaps matches TRBD1 (5 bases). V lost 3 bases, J lost 1 base, and 7 bases lay in between. The germline CDR1 and CDR2 sequences are SEHNR and FQNEAQ (reference sequence). There are 14 residues in the CDR3.

This clonotype is judged medium-sized. The chain couples TRBV2 to TRBJ1-6; no definite D call. There are 13 residues in the CDR3. V lost 6 bases and J lost 7, with 10 bases in between. In germline, CDR1 is SNHLY, CDR2 FYNNEI. CDR3 protein: CASSPGENSPLHF. For the CDR3, the DNA is TGTGCCAGCAGCCCGGGTGAGAATTCACCCCTCCACTTT.

The J gene is TRBJ2-5, the V gene TRBV11-2; D is ambiguous. V lost 0 bases and J lost 4, with 12 bases in between. This CDR3 has 15 amino acids. Germline V gene data show CDR1 as SGHAT and CDR2 as FQNNGV. As DNA, the CDR3 is TGTGCCAGCAGCTTAGATTTTGGAGTCGCAGAGACCCAGTACTTC. It codes for CASSLDFGVAETQYF.

This clonotype was seen at least ten times. V and J are TRBV6-6 and TRBJ1-2, with 11 bases aligning to TRBD1. The length of the CDR3 is 13 residues. Losses at the gene ends were 6 bases for V and 8 bases for J; bases not matched to a gene: 5. CDR1 is MNHNY and CDR2 is SVGAGI in the germline V gene (reference sequence). DNA of the CDR3: TGTGCCAGCAGGGCCCGGACAGGGGGCGGCTACACCTTC. The encoded protein is CASRARTGGGYTF.

Note on this clonotype: No conserved phenylalanine or tryptophan is present at the end of the CDR3, so a read error is the likely explanation. It is unclear where the CDR3 begins or ends on the DNA, so no DNA is shown, and the CDR3 is as TCRdb lists it. The V gene is TRBV20-1, the J gene TRBJ2-5. The length of the CDR3 is 8 amino acids, counting both ends. In germline, CDR1 is DFQATT, CDR2 SNEGSKA (reference sequence). CDR3 region: CSARDSSS.

This clonotype was counted many times. J is TRBJ1-4 and V is TRBV4-3, with D possibly being TRBD1 (6 bases). The CDR3 spans 15 residues. The germline V and J ends were trimmed by 1 base and 8 bases, with 14 bases remaining between them. Per germline, CDR1 LGHNA and CDR2 YSLEER. DNA of the CDR3: TGCGCCAGCAGCCAAGTTAACAGGGCAGGCGAAAAACTGTTTTTT. Translated, it gives CASSQVNRAGEKLFF.

This clonotype appeared many times. The CDR3 reads CAWGQGRHQPQHF. The CDR3 DNA sequence: TGTGCCTGGGGACAGGGTCGGCATCAGCCCCAGCATTTT. The chain uses TRBV30 and TRBJ1-5; TRBD1 agrees at 8 bases. The CDR3 runs 13 residues. The V gene end was trimmed by 5 bases and the J gene end by 5 bases; junction bases not matched to a gene: 5. In germline, CDR1 is GTSNPN, CDR2 SVGIG (reference sequence).

This rearrangement joins TRBV20-1 to TRBJ2-1, with 11 nucleotides matching TRBD2. Germline CDR1 DFQATT, CDR2 SNEGSKA (reference sequence). Unmatched junction bases numbered 3, after V lost 0 bases and J lost 5 bases. The CDR3 has 15 residues. CDR3 loop: CSARDTSGGDNEQFF. DNA for the CDR3: TGCAGTGCTAGAGATACTAGCGGGGGTGACAATGAGCAGTTCTTC.

This clonotype was found many times. The chain links TRBV14 to TRBJ2-7, with 8 nucleotides matching TRBD2. The CDR3 is 14 residues long. V was pared by 4 bases and J by 2 bases, with 4 bases of the junction left unmatched. The germline CDR1 and CDR2 sequences are SGHDN and FVKESK. Written as DNA, the CDR3 is TGTGCCAGCAGCCGATCTAGCGGGCCCTACGAGCAGTACTTC. The encoded protein is CASSRSSGPYEQYF.

The gene calls are TRBV20-1 and TRBJ1-2; 7 positions agree with TRBD1. Trimming at V came to 3 bases and at J to 4 bases, leaving 8 bases not matched to a gene. Germline CDR1 DFQATT, CDR2 SNEGSKA (reference sequence). This CDR3 region has 14 residues. In DNA, the CDR3 is TGCAGTGCTAGGGTGGACAGGCCCTCCTATGGCTACACCTTC. It translates to CSARVDRPSYGYTF.

This rearrangement joins TRBV20-1 to TRBJ2-5; TRBD2 agrees at 14 bases. Germline CDR1 DFQATT, CDR2 SNEGSKA (reference sequence). Losses at the gene ends were 6 bases for V and 5 bases for J; bases not matched to a gene: 8. CDR3 length: 15 amino acids. CDR3 in DNA: TGCAGTGCCCCACGACTAGCGGGAGGGAGCGAGACCCAGTACTTC. Translated, it gives CSAPRLAGGSETQYF.

This chain joins TRBV7-8 and TRBJ1-2, with D possibly being TRBD1 (5 bases). Germline values: CDR1 SGHVS, CDR2 FQNEAQ. The CDR3 totals 14 residues. Trimming took 5 bases from V and 5 from J, leaving 15 bases between them. The CDR3 nucleotides are TGTGCCAGCAGCAGAACCGGGGGAGCTTATGGCTACACCTTC. Its translation: CASSRTGGAYGYTF.

This clonotype appeared many times. The V call is TRBV7-9, the J call TRBJ2-3, with D hard to call. Germline V gene sequence: CDR1 SEHNR, CDR2 FQNEAQ (reference sequence). Trimming pared 4 bases from V and 6 bases from J, leaving 11 bases between. The CDR3 is made up of 13 amino acids. This CDR3 reads CASSYPSTDTQYF. The CDR3 bases are TGTGCCAGCAGCTACCCATCTACCGATACGCAGTATTTT.

This clonotype was seen at least ten times. The V gene is TRBV12-2, the J gene TRBJ2-1; the table's D call of TRBD2 was not tested on the DNA. TRBV12-2 is classified as a pseudogene. The CDR3 is 18 residues long. CDR3 coding DNA: TGTGCAAGTCGCTTAGTGGGACTAGCGGGAATACGGTTCTATGAGCAGTTCTTC. Translated, it gives CASRLVGLAGIRFYEQFF.

Notes on this clonotype: No conserved phenylalanine or tryptophan is present at the end of the CDR3, so a read error is the likely explanation. This chain connects TRBV5-1 to TRBJ2-3; 8 bases are a match to TRBD2. This CDR3 is 15 amino acids long. Germline CDR1 is SGHRS and CDR2 is YFSETQ. Trimming at V came to 0 bases and at J to 1 base, leaving 1 base not matched to a gene. The CDR3 region is CASSLATSGTDTQYL. As DNA, the CDR3 is TGCGCCAGCAGCTTGGCGACTAGCGGCACAGATACGCAGTATCTC.

The chain combines TRBV7-2 with TRBJ1-2, with D possibly TRBD1 on 5 matching bases. Germline CDR1 is SGHTA and CDR2 is FQGNSA. Trimming took 6 bases from V and 8 from J, leaving 19 bases between them. This CDR3 comprises 14 residues. The chain's CDR3 is CASSPRRGVGGYTF. CDR3 DNA sequence: TGTGCCAGCAGTCCACGCCGGGGGGTAGGAGGCTACACCTTC. The full variable domain, completed using reference TRBV7-2 and TRBJ1-2, is GAGVSQSPSNKVTEKGKDVELRCDPISGHTALYWYRQSLGQGLEFLIYFQGNSAPDKSGLPSDRFSAERTGGSVSTLTIQRTQQEDSAVYLCASSPRRGVGGYTFGSGTRLTVV.

This clonotype was seen ten or more times. The chain uses TRBV20-1 and TRBJ2-3, with 9 bases lining up with TRBD2. Germline V CDR1 and CDR2: DFQATT, SNEGSKA (reference sequence). V dropped 1 base and J dropped 4; count of bases not matched to a gene: 9. The CDR3 has 16 residues. This CDR3 is CSARGGGRGFADTQYF. The CDR3 bases are TGCAGTGCTAGAGGGGGCGGGAGGGGATTCGCAGATACGCAGTATTTT.

This clonotype appeared a single time. The chain joins TRBV20-1 to TRBJ2-1; 7 bases line up with TRBD1. This CDR3 has 15 amino acids. After removal of 6 bases from V and 5 bases from J, the junction contained 13 bases not matched to a gene. Germline-derived CDR1 and CDR2 are DFQATT and SNEGSKA (reference sequence). The CDR3 DNA reads as TGCAGTGCAATGAGTAGGACAGGAGGAAACAATGAGCAGTTCTTC. Its protein is CSAMSRTGGNNEQFF.

CDR3 in amino acids: CASSRLMGQGDEKLFF. DNA for the CDR3: TGTGCCAGCAGTCGCCTCATGGGGCAGGGGGATGAAAAACTGTTTTTT. This chain joins TRBV7-9 and TRBJ1-4, with TRBD1 matching over 7 bases. The length of the CDR3 is 16 residues. V lost 6 bases, J lost 6 bases, and 13 bases stayed unmatched. Germline values: CDR1 SEHNR, CDR2 FQNEAQ (reference sequence).